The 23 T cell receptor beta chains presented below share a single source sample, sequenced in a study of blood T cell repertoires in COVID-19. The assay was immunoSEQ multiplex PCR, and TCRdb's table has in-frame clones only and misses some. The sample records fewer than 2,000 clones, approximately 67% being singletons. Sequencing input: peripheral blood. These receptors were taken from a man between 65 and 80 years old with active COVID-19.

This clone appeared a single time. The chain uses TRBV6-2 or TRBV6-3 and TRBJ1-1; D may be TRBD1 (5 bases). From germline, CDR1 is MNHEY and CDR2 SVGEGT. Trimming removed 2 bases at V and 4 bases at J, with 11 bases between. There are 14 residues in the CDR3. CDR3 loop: CASSYGGGSTEAFF. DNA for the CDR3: TGTGCCAGCAGTTACGGGGGGGGAAGCACTGAAGCTTTCTTT.

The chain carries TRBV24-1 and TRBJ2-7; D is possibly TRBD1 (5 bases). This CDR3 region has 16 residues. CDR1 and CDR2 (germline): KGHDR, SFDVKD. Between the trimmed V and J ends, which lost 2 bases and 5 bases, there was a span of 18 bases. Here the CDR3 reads CATSDSGQGGTHEQYF. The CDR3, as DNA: TGTGCCACCAGTGATTCTGGGCAGGGTGGCACCCACGAGCAGTACTTC.

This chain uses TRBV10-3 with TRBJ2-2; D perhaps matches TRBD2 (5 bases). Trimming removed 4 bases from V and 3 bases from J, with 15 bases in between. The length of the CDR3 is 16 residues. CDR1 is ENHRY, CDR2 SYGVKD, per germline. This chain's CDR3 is CAISGRATGDTGELFF. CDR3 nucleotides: TGTGCCATCAGTGGTCGGGCCACCGGGGACACCGGGGAGCTGTTTTTT.

CDR3 in amino acids: CASTGTDTQYF. The CDR3 DNA sequence: TGTGCCAGCACAGGGACAGATACGCAGTATTTT. The chain has TRBV12-3 or TRBV12-4 and TRBJ2-3, with a weak D call TRBD1 (5 bases). CDR3 size: 11 residues. Trimming took 7 bases from V and 3 from J, leaving 5 bases between them.

The CDR3 is CATSRRGAYEQYF. CDR3 sequence (DNA): TGTGCCACCAGCAGAAGAGGAGCCTACGAGCAGTACTTC. The chain joins TRBV15 to TRBJ2-7, with D unresolved. The CDR3 sequence is 13 residues long. V was clipped by 2 bases and J by 2 bases, with 7 bases between them. Germline CDR1 and CDR2: LNHNV and YYDKDF (reference sequence). Looking up the rest from reference TRBV15 and TRBJ2-7 gives the full variable domain: DAMVIQNPRYQVTQFGKPVTLSCSQTLNHNVMYWYQQKSSQAPKLLFHYYDKDFNNEADTPDNFQSRRPNTSFCFLDIRSPGLGDTAMYLCATSRRGAYEQYFGPGTRLTVT.

CDR3 bases: TGTGCCAGCCAAGTGGGTAGCGGGGGGATAGATGAGCAGTTCTTC. It is translated as CASQVGSGGIDEQFF. J is TRBJ2-1 and V is TRBV2, with 10 bases lining up with TRBD2. The CDR3 is 15 residues long. In germline, CDR1 is SNHLY, CDR2 FYNNEI. The ends lost 8 bases at V and 8 bases at J; junction bases unmatched: 12.

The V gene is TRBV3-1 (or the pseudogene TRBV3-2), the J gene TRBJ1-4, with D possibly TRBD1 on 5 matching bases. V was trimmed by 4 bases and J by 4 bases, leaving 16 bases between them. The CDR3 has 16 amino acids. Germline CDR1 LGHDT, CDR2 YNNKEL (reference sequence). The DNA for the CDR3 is TGTGCCAGCAGCCCCCAGTTAAGGGGCTTTAATGAAAAACTGTTTTTT. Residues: CASSPQLRGFNEKLFF.

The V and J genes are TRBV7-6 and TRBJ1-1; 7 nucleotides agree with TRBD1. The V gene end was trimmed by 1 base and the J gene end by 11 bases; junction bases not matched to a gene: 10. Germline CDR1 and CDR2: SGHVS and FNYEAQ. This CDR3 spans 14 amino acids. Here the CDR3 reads CASSLGAGGQSAFF. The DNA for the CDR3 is TGTGCCAGCAGCTTAGGCGCAGGGGGGCAGTCGGCTTTCTTT.

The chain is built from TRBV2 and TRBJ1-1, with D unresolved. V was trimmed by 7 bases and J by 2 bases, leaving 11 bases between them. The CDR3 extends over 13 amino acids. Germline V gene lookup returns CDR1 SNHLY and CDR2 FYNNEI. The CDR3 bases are TGTGCCAGCATAGGACGGGGTAACACTGAAGCTTTCTTT. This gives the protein CASIGRGNTEAFF.

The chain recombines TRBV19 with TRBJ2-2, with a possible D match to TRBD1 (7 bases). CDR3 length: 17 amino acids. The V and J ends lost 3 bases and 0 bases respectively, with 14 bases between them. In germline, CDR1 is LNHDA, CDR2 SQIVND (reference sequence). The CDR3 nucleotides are TGTGCCAGTAGTATCCCCCGGGGGACAGCGAACACCGGGGAGCTGTTTTTT. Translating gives CASSIPRGTANTGELFF.

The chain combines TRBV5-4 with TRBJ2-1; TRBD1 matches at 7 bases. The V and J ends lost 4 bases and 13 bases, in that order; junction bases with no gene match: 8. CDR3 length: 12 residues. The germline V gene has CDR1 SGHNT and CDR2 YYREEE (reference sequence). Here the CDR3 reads CASSPDRMRQFF. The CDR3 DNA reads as TGTGCCAGCAGCCCGGACAGGATGCGTCAGTTCTTC.

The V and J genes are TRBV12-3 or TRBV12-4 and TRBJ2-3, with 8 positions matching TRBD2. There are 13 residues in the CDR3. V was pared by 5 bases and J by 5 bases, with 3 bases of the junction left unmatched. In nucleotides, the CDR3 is TGTGCCAGCAGTCGACTAGCGAGAGATACGCAGTATTTT. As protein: CASSRLARDTQYF.

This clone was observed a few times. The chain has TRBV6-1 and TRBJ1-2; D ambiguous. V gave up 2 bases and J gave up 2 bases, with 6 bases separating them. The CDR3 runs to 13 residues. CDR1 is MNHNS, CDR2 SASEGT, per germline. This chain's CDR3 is CASSESRNYGYTF. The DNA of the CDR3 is TGTGCCAGCAGTGAAAGCCGGAACTATGGCTACACCTTC.

The CDR3 sequence is CASSAKVPTAIDYEQYF. For the CDR3, the DNA is TGTGCCAGCAGCGCGAAGGTCCCGACAGCAATCGACTACGAGCAGTACTTC. This chain connects TRBV11-2 to TRBJ2-7; maybe TRBD1 (5 bases). With 5 bases removed from V and 3 bases from J, the gap between germline ends came to 23 bases. The CDR3 length is 17 residues. Germline assignment: CDR1 SGHAT and CDR2 FQNNGV.

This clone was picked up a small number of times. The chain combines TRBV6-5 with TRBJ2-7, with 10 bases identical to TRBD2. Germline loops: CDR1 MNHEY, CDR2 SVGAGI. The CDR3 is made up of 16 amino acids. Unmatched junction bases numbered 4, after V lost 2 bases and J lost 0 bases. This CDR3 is CASSYRIAGGSYEQYF. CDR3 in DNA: TGTGCCAGCAGTTACCGGATAGCGGGAGGCTCCTACGAGCAGTACTTC.

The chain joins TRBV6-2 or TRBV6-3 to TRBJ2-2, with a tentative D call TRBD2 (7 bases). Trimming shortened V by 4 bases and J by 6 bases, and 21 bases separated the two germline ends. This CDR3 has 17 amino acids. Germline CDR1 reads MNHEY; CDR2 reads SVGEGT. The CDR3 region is CASSSPLGGGGAGELFF. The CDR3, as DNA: TGTGCCAGCAGTTCCCCCCTAGGGGGAGGGGGAGCCGGGGAGCTGTTTTTT.

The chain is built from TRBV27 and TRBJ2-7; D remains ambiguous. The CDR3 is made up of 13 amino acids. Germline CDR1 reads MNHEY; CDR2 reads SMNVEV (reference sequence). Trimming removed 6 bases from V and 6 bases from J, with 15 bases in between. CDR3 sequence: CASSPTLAGEQYF. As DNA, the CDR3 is TGTGCCAGCAGCCCCACCCTGGCTGGCGAGCAGTACTTC.

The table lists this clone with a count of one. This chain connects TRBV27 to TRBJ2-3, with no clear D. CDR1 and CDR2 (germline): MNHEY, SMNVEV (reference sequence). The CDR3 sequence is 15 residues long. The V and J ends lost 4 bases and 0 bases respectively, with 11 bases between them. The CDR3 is CASSSIHISTDTQYF. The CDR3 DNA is TGTGCCAGCAGTTCAATACACATAAGCACAGATACGCAGTATTTT.

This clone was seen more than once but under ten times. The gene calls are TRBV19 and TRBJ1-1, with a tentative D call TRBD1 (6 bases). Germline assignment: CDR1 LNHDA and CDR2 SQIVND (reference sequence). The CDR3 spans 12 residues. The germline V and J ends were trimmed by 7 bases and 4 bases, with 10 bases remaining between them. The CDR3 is CASNTGITEAFF. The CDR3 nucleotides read TGTGCCAGTAACACAGGGATCACTGAAGCTTTCTTT.

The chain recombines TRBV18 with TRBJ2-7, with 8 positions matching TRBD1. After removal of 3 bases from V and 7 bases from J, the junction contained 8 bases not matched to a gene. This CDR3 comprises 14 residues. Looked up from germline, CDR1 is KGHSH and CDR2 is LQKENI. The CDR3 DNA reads TGTGCCAGCTCACCGACAGGGGCGTTAGGGGAGCAGTACTTC. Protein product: CASSPTGALGEQYF.

CDR3 nucleotides: TGTGCTAGTGGTTTGGCACCAGCGGGGGCAGAGGAGACCCAGTACTTC. It encodes CASGLAPAGAEETQYF. V gene TRBV12-5 combines with J gene TRBJ2-5, with 8 positions matching TRBD2. The CDR3 runs to 16 residues. J lost 5 bases, V lost 1 base, and 9 bases had no gene match. CDR1 and CDR2 (germline): LGHNT, FRNRAP.

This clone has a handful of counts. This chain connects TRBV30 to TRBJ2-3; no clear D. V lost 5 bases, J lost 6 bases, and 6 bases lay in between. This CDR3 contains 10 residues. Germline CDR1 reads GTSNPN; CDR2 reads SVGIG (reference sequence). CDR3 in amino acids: CAWGLDTQYF. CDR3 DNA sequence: TGTGCCTGGGGCCTGGATACGCAGTATTTT.

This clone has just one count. The CDR3 here is CASSFTGGFGYTF. In nucleotides, the CDR3 is TGTGCCAGCAGTTTTACAGGGGGTTTTGGCTACACCTTC. V usage is TRBV12-3 or TRBV12-4 and J usage is TRBJ1-2; 8 positions match TRBD1. CDR3 size: 13 residues. V trimming: 3 bases; J trimming: 7 bases; junction bases outside the gene matches: 4.